These 15 T cell receptor beta chains share one sample of origin, sequenced in a study of CD8 T cells in ankylosing spondylitis. Via MiXCR, TCRdb re-called the 5' RACE reads, giving one row per CDR3 protein. The table records 300,000 to 400,000 distinct CDR3 sequences, roughly 14% of them present only once. Sequencing was done on a sample of blood, either unsorted or a sorted T cell fraction (not recorded which). These receptors all stem from a male donor with ankylosing spondylitis or in good health (not recorded which).

A note on this clonotype: Compared with germline, one end of the junction differs, possibly owing to a read error. The chain uses TRBV7-8 and TRBJ2-5; TRBD2 matches at 9 bases. The CDR3 totals 16 residues. Germline loops: CDR1 SGHVS, CDR2 FQNEAQ. The CDR3 DNA reads as TGTGGCAGCAGCTCACCCTTAGCGGGAGTCCCCAAGACCCAGTACTTC. Encoded protein: CGSSSPLAGVPKTQYF.

This clonotype was seen at least ten times. V and J are TRBV5-1 and TRBJ1-2; D ambiguous. Per germline, CDR1 SGHRS and CDR2 YFSETQ. Trimming took 4 bases from V and 2 from J, leaving 9 bases between them. The CDR3 contains 13 residues. The CDR3 nucleotides read TGCGCCAGCAGCGACGACGGGAACTATGGCTACACCTTC. Translated: CASSDDGNYGYTF.

The chain links TRBV12-3 or TRBV12-4 to TRBJ2-5; no clear D. This CDR3 is 15 amino acids long. V lost 6 bases and J 1 base, leaving 15 bases between the germline ends. The CDR3 reads CASSPWERPQETQYF. The CDR3 bases are TGTGCCAGCAGCCCCTGGGAAAGGCCCCAAGAGACCCAGTACTTC.

This clonotype has just a few counts. The DNA is left out, because the CDR3 cannot be placed on it with certainty; the CDR3 is given as TCRdb lists it. The rearrangement joins TRBV19 to TRBJ2-1; TRBD2 is the table's D call, not checked against the DNA. Germline V gives CDR1 LNHDA, CDR2 SQIVND (reference sequence). A total of 14 residues make up the CDR3, ends included. CDR3 in amino acids: CASSIERVAGGIFF.

This clonotype was picked up a small number of times. J is TRBJ2-3 and V is TRBV10-3; possible D gene TRBD1, 5 bases. V was clipped by 10 bases and J by 4 bases, with 18 bases between them. CDR3 length equals 14 residues. In germline, CDR1 is ENHRY, CDR2 SYGVKD. The CDR3 loop reads CATTSVTVSDTQYF. The CDR3 coding sequence is TGTGCCACCACCTCCGTGACAGTCTCAGATACGCAGTATTTT.

The chain has TRBV2 and TRBJ2-7; D is perhaps TRBD2 (7 bases). V was trimmed by 2 bases and J by 2 bases, leaving 10 bases between them. This CDR3 has 14 amino acids. CDR1 is SNHLY and CDR2 is FYNNEI in the germline V gene. CDR3: CASSELGGPYEQYF. The CDR3, as DNA: TGTGCCAGCAGTGAACTGGGGGGGCCCTACGAGCAGTACTTC.

This chain links TRBV10-3 with TRBJ2-3, with D maybe TRBD1 (6 bases). Trimming shortened V by 6 bases and J by 2 bases, and 27 bases separated the two germline ends. Germline V gene data show CDR1 as ENHRY and CDR2 as SYGVKD. The CDR3 length is 19 residues. In nucleotides, the CDR3 is TGTGCCATCAGCCAAGGACTCCGAGGGGGTATACGGGACACAGATACGCAGTATTTT. Translating gives CAISQGLRGGIRDTDTQYF.

This clonotype was seen more than once but under ten times. The chain employs TRBV28 and TRBJ1-5, with 7 positions matching TRBD1. V was clipped by 5 bases and J by 7 bases; unmatched bases: 11. The germline V gene has CDR1 MDHEN and CDR2 SYDVKM. The CDR3 extends over 15 amino acids. The CDR3 sequence: CASSPPRQGGQPQHF. CDR3 sequence (DNA): TGTGCCAGCAGTCCACCTAGACAGGGAGGACAGCCCCAGCATTTT.

In DNA form, the CDR3 reads TGCGCCAGCAGCTTCGGGACTATCACAGATACGCAGTATTTT. Amino acids: CASSFGTITDTQYF. The rearrangement joins TRBV5-1 to TRBJ2-3, with 7 bases aligning to TRBD2. The CDR3 extends over 14 amino acids. The V gene's germline CDR1 is SGHRS and CDR2 YFSETQ. Germline trimming cut 2 bases from V and 2 bases from J; bases unmatched to any gene: 2.

This clonotype has just a few counts. The J gene is TRBJ2-7, the V gene TRBV6-1, with TRBD2 matching over 8 bases. V was clipped by 6 bases and J by 4 bases; unmatched bases: 14. Germline V gives CDR1 MNHNS, CDR2 SASEGT. This CDR3 comprises 16 residues. CDR3: CASSSNGAGAFYEQYF. DNA for the CDR3: TGTGCCAGCAGCTCAAACGGAGCGGGGGCCTTTTACGAGCAGTACTTC.

This clonotype appeared many times. The rearrangement uses TRBV12-3 or TRBV12-4 and TRBJ2-1; a weak D match, TRBD1 (6 bases). With 2 bases removed from V and 6 bases from J, the gap between germline ends came to 11 bases. The CDR3 extends over 14 amino acids. Written as DNA, the CDR3 is TGTGCCAGCAGTTTAAGGGGACAAGGCAATGAGCAGTTCTTC. It encodes CASSLRGQGNEQFF.

V gene TRBV12-3 or TRBV12-4 combines with J gene TRBJ1-1; no clear D. The CDR3 covers 13 residues. Trimming removed 6 bases from V and 6 bases from J, with 14 bases in between. The CDR3 coding sequence is TGTGCCAGCAGGCTTTTGAAGGGCGCTGAAGCTTTCTTT. It yields the protein CASRLLKGAEAFF.

The rearrangement links TRBV30 to TRBJ2-1; 9 bases map to TRBD1. Germline V lookup: CDR1 GTSNPN, CDR2 SVGIG (reference sequence). The V gene end was trimmed by 3 bases and the J gene end by 5 bases; junction bases not matched to a gene: 5. The CDR3 has 14 amino acids. CDR3 residues: CAWRRTGENNEQFF. DNA of the CDR3: TGTGCCTGGAGACGGACAGGGGAAAACAATGAGCAGTTCTTC.

The rearrangement links TRBV19 to TRBJ2-1; the D gene is possibly TRBD2 (6 bases). Per germline, CDR1 LNHDA and CDR2 SQIVND (reference sequence). The CDR3 spans 14 residues. Trimming took 3 bases from V and 6 from J, leaving 12 bases between them. For the CDR3, the DNA is TGTGCCAGTAGTATTTCCAGGAGGGGCAATGAGCAGTTCTTC. Translated: CASSISRRGNEQFF. Using reference TRBV19 and TRBJ2-1 for the parts outside the CDR3, the full variable domain is DGGITQSPKYLFRKEGQNVTLSCEQNLNHDAMYWYRQDPGQGLRLIYYSQIVNDFQKGDIAEGYSVSREKKESFPLTVTSAQKNPTAFYLCASSISRRGNEQFFGPGTRLTVL.

This clonotype has just a few counts. The chain employs TRBV6-6 and TRBJ2-5, with a possible D match to TRBD1 (5 bases). The germline V gene encodes CDR1 MNHNY and CDR2 SVGAGI (reference sequence). The CDR3 covers 12 residues. The ends were cut back, 6 bases at V and 4 bases at J, with 9 bases in the middle. The CDR3 is CASRRGSETQYF. CDR3 DNA: TGTGCCAGCAGAAGGGGTTCAGAGACCCAGTACTTC.